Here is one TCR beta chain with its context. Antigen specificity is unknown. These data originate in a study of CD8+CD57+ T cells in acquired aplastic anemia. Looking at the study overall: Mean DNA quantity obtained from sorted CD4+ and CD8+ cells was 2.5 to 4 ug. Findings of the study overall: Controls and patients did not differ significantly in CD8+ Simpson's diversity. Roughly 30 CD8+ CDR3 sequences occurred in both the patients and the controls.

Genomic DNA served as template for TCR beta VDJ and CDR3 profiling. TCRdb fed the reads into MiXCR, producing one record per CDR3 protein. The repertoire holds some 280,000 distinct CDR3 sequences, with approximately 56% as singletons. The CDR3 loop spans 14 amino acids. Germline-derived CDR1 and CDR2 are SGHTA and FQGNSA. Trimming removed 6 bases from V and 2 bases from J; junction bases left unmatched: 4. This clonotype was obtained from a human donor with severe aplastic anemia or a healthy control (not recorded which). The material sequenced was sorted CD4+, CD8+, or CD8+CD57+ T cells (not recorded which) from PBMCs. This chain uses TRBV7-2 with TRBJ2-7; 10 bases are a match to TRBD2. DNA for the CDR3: TGTGCCAGCAGTCGAGCGGGGGGGACCTACGAGCAGTACTTC. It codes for CASSRAGGTYEQYF.